This TCR beta chain is drawn from a study of identical twins. Study findings and constraints: Analyses of zero insertions could, in part, be confounded by invariant MAIT and iNKT cells. Out-of-frame TCR alpha sharing observed in monozygotic twins exceeded model estimates.

With template switching, a universal primer site was added, and the cDNA carried unique molecular identifiers. TCRdb fed the 5' RACE reads into MiXCR, producing one record per CDR3 protein. The table records hundreds of thousands of distinct CDR3 sequences, 20% to 25% of them present only once. Comments on this clonotype: The antigen remains undetermined.

The CDR3 has 15 residues. Germline V gene data show CDR1 as SGHRS and CDR2 as YFSETQ. V gave up 4 bases and J gave up 4 bases; unmatched junction bases: 8. A further study also used this sample, focusing on yellow fever vaccine responses in identical twins.

The sequencing sample was made of CD4+ T cells sorted from blood. The chain is built from TRBV5-1 and TRBJ1-3, with 7 bases identical to TRBD1. The TCR was taken from a woman between 18 and 29 years old in good health. The CDR3 is CASSPGQNQGNTIYF. DNA of the CDR3: TGCGCCAGCAGCCCGGGACAGAACCAAGGAAACACCATATATTTT.